The entry below describes one T cell receptor beta chain. Its specificity is unknown. This sample was taken from a study of T cells after yellow fever vaccination. Points from the study as a whole: Bulk-population clonotypes that are abundant could appear as contaminants in FACS-sorted repertoires. Reappearance after the booster was seen for most primary-vaccination clones, at approximately 97% CD4 and around 90% CD8.

TCRdb redid the calling of the 5' RACE reads with MiXCR, one entry per CDR3 protein. The sample holds 610,000 or so distinct CDR3 sequences, roughly an eighth seen once. After removal of 4 bases from V and 5 bases from J, the junction contained 11 bases not matched to a gene. Germline CDR1 reads MNHEY; CDR2 reads SMNVEV (reference sequence). The CDR3 length is 16 residues. This clonotype was obtained from a man under 40 who received the YFV17D yellow fever vaccine. The sequencing used PBMCs, collected on the day of the yellow fever booster vaccination. This sequence joins TRBV27 and TRBJ2-1; 7 bases match TRBD1. The CDR3 nucleotides read TGTGCCAGCAGTTCCCCCGACAGGGTATCCCACAATGAGCAGTTCTTC. Its protein product is CASSSPDRVSHNEQFF.